A single sample is the source of the 9 T cell receptor beta chains below, sequenced in a study of response to subunit inactivated influenza vaccine. One entry per CDR3 protein results from TCRdb running MiXCR on the RT-PCR reads. The profile covers some 800,000 distinct CDR3 sequences, with approximately 21% appearing a single time and more than 8.5% taken by the ten largest. The sample in question was PBMCs from blood, obtained 4 to 6 days after vaccination. Receptor source: a man between 45 and 60 years old who received an inactivated influenza vaccine.

The chain is built from TRBV7-8 and TRBJ2-7, with TRBD1 matching 8 bases. Germline assignment: CDR1 SGHVS and CDR2 FQNEAQ. The V and J ends lost 5 bases and 2 bases, in that order; junction bases with no gene match: 5. The CDR3 runs to 14 residues. Here the CDR3 DNA reads TGTGCCAGCAGCAAGGACAGGGCTGCCTACGAGCAGTACTTC. Protein sequence: CASSKDRAAYEQYF.

V and J are TRBV2 and TRBJ2-7, with 8 bases lining up with TRBD2. The CDR3 extends over 16 amino acids. Germline loops: CDR1 SNHLY, CDR2 FYNNEI. V trimming: 2 bases; J trimming: 3 bases; junction bases outside the gene matches: 9. The DNA for the CDR3 is TGTGCCAGCAGTGAACGGTTCGGGAGGGAACTCTACGAGCAGTACTTC. It is translated as CASSERFGRELYEQYF.

The rearrangement uses TRBV10-3 and TRBJ1-6, with D possibly TRBD1 on 5 matching bases. Trimming stripped 4 bases from V and 8 bases from J, with 12 bases between. The CDR3 runs to 14 residues. Germline V gene data show CDR1 as ENHRY and CDR2 as SYGVKD. DNA of the CDR3: TGTGCCATCAGTGGTGGGGGAAGGTATTCACCCCTCCACTTT. This translates into CAISGGGRYSPLHF.

The chain has TRBV5-6 and TRBJ2-4, with D perhaps assigned TRBD1 or TRBD2 (6 bases each). The CDR3 is made up of 17 amino acids. V lost 4 bases and J 0 bases, leaving 17 bases between the germline ends. CDR1 and CDR2 (germline): SGHDT, YYEEEE. This chain's CDR3 is CASSPKAGGLAKNIQYF. The CDR3 DNA follows: TGTGCCAGCAGCCCCAAAGCCGGGGGCCTAGCCAAAAACATTCAGTACTTC.

CDR3 nucleotides: TGCGCCAGCAGCCAACCTCAGGGGCCGGCAGATACGCAGTATTTT. Its translation is CASSQPQGPADTQYF. This rearrangement joins TRBV4-1 to TRBJ2-3, with D possibly being TRBD1 (6 bases). The CDR3 covers 15 residues. Trimming removed 2 bases from V and 4 bases from J, with 13 bases in between. Looked up from germline, CDR1 is MGHRA and CDR2 is YSYEKL.

The chain uses TRBV18 and TRBJ1-2, with a possible D match to TRBD1 (6 bases). Between the trimmed V and J ends, which lost 3 bases and 8 bases, there was a span of 13 bases. The CDR3 has 13 residues. Germline CDR1 reads KGHSH; CDR2 reads LQKENI. The CDR3 loop reads CASSPGTPPGYTF. The CDR3 nucleotides read TGTGCCAGCTCACCTGGGACACCCCCAGGCTACACCTTC.

This clonotype was observed a few times. The chain recombines TRBV12-3 or TRBV12-4 with TRBJ2-1; D may correspond to TRBD1 or TRBD2 (7 bases each). Trimming removed 6 bases at V and 0 bases at J, with 15 bases between. The CDR3 runs 16 residues. The CDR3 is CASSPQGGGSYNEQFF. The CDR3 region has the DNA TGTGCCAGCAGCCCTCAGGGGGGGGGCTCCTACAATGAGCAGTTCTTC.

This chain links TRBV6-2 or TRBV6-3 with TRBJ2-3, with TRBD2 matching over 9 bases. Unmatched junction bases numbered 9, after V lost 0 bases and J lost 5 bases. The CDR3 sequence is 17 residues long. The V gene's germline CDR1 is MNHEY and CDR2 SVGEGT. The CDR3 region is CASSYSPAGGPRDTQYF. In nucleotides, the CDR3 is TGTGCCAGCAGTTACTCGCCAGCGGGGGGCCCGCGAGATACGCAGTATTTT.

This clonotype was observed a few times. V and J are TRBV7-2 and TRBJ1-2; D not certain. The V gene lost 2 bases and the J gene lost 8 bases, with 6 bases spanning the gap. The CDR3 contains 11 residues. Germline V gene lookup returns CDR1 SGHTA and CDR2 FQGNSA. The CDR3: CASSLFGGYTF. CDR3 DNA sequence: TGTGCCAGCAGCTTATTTGGGGGCTACACCTTC.